The 22 T cell receptor beta chains below all came from one sample that was sequenced in a study of cytomegalovirus exposure and HLA in healthy donors. Data came from immunoSEQ multiplex PCR; TCRdb stores just in-frame clones and leaves some out. The table lists 140,000 to 150,000 clones, 94% of them singletons. The specimen was PBMCs. The receptors here all came from a man between 18 and 29 years old in good health and CMV-seropositive.

The CDR3 sequence: CASSFIARDGYTF. The CDR3 bases are TGTGCCAGCAGCTTTATTGCCAGGGATGGCTACACCTTC. This rearrangement joins TRBV11-2 to TRBJ1-2, with D possibly being TRBD1 (5 bases). The length of the CDR3 is 13 residues. V was pared by 3 bases and J by 6 bases, with 11 bases between. Germline V lookup: CDR1 SGHAT, CDR2 FQNNGV.

The chain's CDR3 is CASSLSGSTGELFF. DNA for the CDR3: TGTGCCAGCAGCTTAAGCGGGAGCACCGGGGAGCTGTTTTTT. The chain employs TRBV11-3 and TRBJ2-2, with TRBD2 matching 8 bases. The V gene end was trimmed by 2 bases and the J gene end by 4 bases; junction bases not matched to a gene: 0. The CDR3 totals 14 residues. Germline assignment: CDR1 SGHNT and CDR2 YENEEA.

The chain carries TRBV7-2 and TRBJ1-5, with D perhaps matching TRBD1 (6 bases). This CDR3 has 16 residues. CDR1 and CDR2 (germline): SGHTA, FQGNSA. V was clipped by 5 bases and J by 2 bases, with 16 bases between them. CDR3 in DNA: TGTGCCAGCAGCCTAAGAGGGGGGGAAGGCAATCAGCCCCAGCATTTT. Amino acids: CASSLRGGEGNQPQHF.

The chain uses TRBV25-1 and TRBJ2-3; TRBD1 is a possible D gene (6 bases). CDR3 length: 16 residues. The germline V gene encodes CDR1 MGHDK and CDR2 SYGVNS. Trimming shortened V by 3 bases and J by 1 base, and 14 bases separated the two germline ends. The CDR3 DNA follows: TGTGCCAGCAGTGACCACAGGGAAAGGGGCACAGATACGCAGTATTTT. It translates to CASSDHRERGTDTQYF.

CDR3 nucleotides: TGTGCCAGCAGCTTCGGAATGAGGGGGAGCAATCAGCCCCAGCATTTT. Protein product: CASSFGMRGSNQPQHF. The chain employs TRBV7-2 and TRBJ1-5; tentatively, D is TRBD1 (6 bases). V was pared by 3 bases and J by 1 base, with 13 bases between. The germline V gene has CDR1 SGHTA and CDR2 FQGNSA. This CDR3 region has 16 residues.

This chain connects TRBV14 to TRBJ1-5; D perhaps matches TRBD1 (6 bases). The germline V gene has CDR1 SGHDN and CDR2 FVKESK. This CDR3 comprises 17 residues. The V and J ends lost 4 bases and 0 bases respectively, with 16 bases between them. In nucleotides, the CDR3 is TGTGCCAGCAGCCCCCCCCGTGGGGGCCCTAGCAATCAGCCCCAGCATTTT. It translates to CASSPPRGGPSNQPQHF.

The V gene is TRBV7-8, the J gene TRBJ1-1; 7 nucleotides agree with TRBD1. CDR3 length: 13 residues. The germline gives CDR1 SGHVS, CDR2 FQNEAQ. J was trimmed by 9 bases and V by 0 bases; bases with no gene match: 4. Here the CDR3 reads CASSLATGDKAFF. The CDR3 region has the DNA TGTGCCAGCAGCTTAGCTACAGGGGACAAAGCTTTCTTT.

Regarding this clone: The junction shows a germline mismatch at one end, possibly a read error. The rearrangement uses TRBV5-6 and TRBJ1-2, with 7 bases fitting TRBD1. There are 14 residues in the CDR3. Germline lookup yields CDR1 SGHDT and CDR2 YYEEEE. As DNA, the CDR3 is TGTGCCAGCACCTTGGGGAGGGGGCGTTATGGCTACACCTTC. Residues: CASTLGRGRYGYTF.

The rearrangement joins TRBV5-4 to TRBJ1-2; no clear D. Germline values: CDR1 SGHNT, CDR2 YYREEE (reference sequence). Trimming took off 1 base at V and 4 bases at J, with 8 bases between the two ends. The CDR3 runs to 13 residues. Here the CDR3 DNA reads TGTGCCAGCAGCTTGCTGGGAGGCTATGGCTACACCTTC. Encoded protein: CASSLLGGYGYTF. Full variable domain (rest looked up from reference TRBV5-4 and TRBJ1-2): ETGVTQSPTHLIKTRGQQVTLRCSSQSGHNTVSWYQQALGQGPQFIFQYYREEENGRGNFPPRFSGLQFPNYSSELNVNALELDDSALYLCASSLLGGYGYTFGSGTRLTVV.

The chain links TRBV4-2 to TRBJ2-3; possible D gene TRBD2, 6 bases. CDR1 and CDR2 (germline): LGHNA, YNFKEQ. The CDR3 is made up of 15 amino acids. Trimming cost V 6 bases and J 2 bases, with 15 bases left between them. CDR3: CASSPVGGDTDTQYF. Here the CDR3 DNA reads TGTGCCAGCAGTCCCGTCGGCGGGGACACAGATACGCAGTATTTT.

The CDR3 DNA reads as TGTGCCAGCTTGTCCCAAACTCCGAACACTGAAGCTTTCTTT. Translation gives CASLSQTPNTEAFF. V is TRBV28 and J is TRBJ1-1, with no clear D. Per germline, CDR1 MDHEN and CDR2 SYDVKM. This CDR3 is built from 14 residues. V lost 8 bases to trimming and J lost 1 base, with 14 bases between them.

The V call is TRBV4-1, the J call TRBJ2-7; the D gene is possibly TRBD1 (6 bases). The CDR3 has 14 amino acids. V dropped 4 bases and J dropped 3 bases, with 13 bases sitting between them. Germline CDR1 reads MGHRA; CDR2 reads YSYEKL. The CDR3 loop reads CASSPGQVFYEQYF. CDR3 in DNA: TGCGCCAGCAGCCCGGGACAAGTGTTCTACGAGCAGTACTTC.

The gene calls are TRBV7-9 and TRBJ1-5, with D maybe TRBD1 (5 bases). The length of the CDR3 is 16 residues. The V and J ends lost 4 bases and 7 bases respectively, with 20 bases between them. Germline CDR1 SEHNR, CDR2 FQNEAQ (reference sequence). DNA for the CDR3: TGTGCCAGCAGCTCCCCCAAGGGGAGGATAAGACAGCCCCAGCATTTT. This gives the protein CASSSPKGRIRQPQHF.

The chain links TRBV12-1 to TRBJ2-1; no DNA check was done on the table's D call, TRBD2. TRBV12-1 is listed as a pseudogene. This CDR3 comprises 19 residues. The CDR3 nucleotides read TGTGCCAGCAGCTTTACTAGCGGGCCTAATTACCCCTCCTACAATGAGCAGTTCTTC. Amino acid sequence: CASSFTSGPNYPSYNEQFF.

The V gene is TRBV29-1, the J gene TRBJ1-2; tentative D call: TRBD1 (6 bases). Germline V gene sequence: CDR1 SQVTM, CDR2 ANQGSEA. Trimming removed 3 bases at V and 0 bases at J, with 8 bases between. This CDR3 region has 13 residues. CDR3 in DNA: TGCAGCGTTGATTCAGGGGCTAACTATGGCTACACCTTC. Translation gives CSVDSGANYGYTF. Drawing the rest from reference TRBV29-1 and TRBJ1-2, the complete variable domain is SAVISQKPSRDICQRGTSLTIQCQVDSQVTMMFWYRQQPGQSLTLIATANQGSEATYESGFVIDKFPISRPNLTFSTLTVSNMSPEDSSIYLCSVDSGANYGYTFGSGTRLTVV.

This clone was counted a single time. The gene calls are TRBV27 and TRBJ2-3, with D maybe TRBD1 (6 bases). This CDR3 spans 14 amino acids. Germline V CDR1 and CDR2: MNHEY, SMNVEV (reference sequence). The V end was cut by 5 bases, the J end by 4 bases, with 13 bases between. The CDR3 DNA reads TGTGCCAGCAGTCTCCGGGCAGGGGCAGATACGCAGTATTTT. It yields the protein CASSLRAGADTQYF.

In its sample, this clone was seen a few times. The gene calls are TRBV2 and TRBJ2-7; D is possibly TRBD2 (6 bases). The CDR3 is made up of 12 amino acids. Germline CDR1 reads SNHLY; CDR2 reads FYNNEI. V shed 8 bases and J shed 0 bases, with 8 bases lying between them. The CDR3 sequence: CASGGISYEQYF. For the CDR3, the DNA is TGTGCCAGCGGAGGGATCTCCTACGAGCAGTACTTC.

The CDR3 nucleotides read TGTGCCTGGAGTCCGGTCTCGGCGGGCGGCTACACCTTC. Translating it yields CAWSPVSAGGYTF. The chain has TRBV30 and TRBJ1-2, with D unclear. Germline-derived CDR1 and CDR2 are GTSNPN and SVGIG (reference sequence). This CDR3 contains 13 residues. Trimming removed 2 bases at V and 8 bases at J, with 15 bases between. Full variable domain (missing parts from reference TRBV30 and TRBJ1-2): SQTIHQWPATLVQPVGSPLSLECTVEGTSNPNLYWYRQAAGRGLQLLFYSVGIGQISSEVPQNLSASRPQDRQFILSSKKLLLSDSGFYLCAWSPVSAGGYTFGSGTRLTVV.

This chain's CDR3 is CASSVGAGPVPYNEQFF. CDR3 coding DNA: TGTGCCAGCAGCGTAGGGGCGGGCCCAGTACCCTACAATGAGCAGTTCTTC. The chain combines TRBV9 with TRBJ2-1; D is perhaps TRBD2 (5 bases). This CDR3 spans 17 amino acids. Germline V gene lookup returns CDR1 SGDLS and CDR2 YYNGEE. V shed 0 bases and J shed 2 bases, with 15 bases lying between them.

The chain links TRBV11-2 to TRBJ2-7; 7 bases map to TRBD2. Looked up from germline, CDR1 is SGHAT and CDR2 is FQNNGV. Trimming cost V 5 bases and J 5 bases; bases outside gene matches: 15. The CDR3 has 16 amino acids. The CDR3: CASSRPGGAWPNEQYF. CDR3 DNA: TGTGCCAGCAGCCGCCCGGGGGGTGCCTGGCCCAACGAGCAGTACTTC.

This clone was seen more than once but under ten times. The J gene is TRBJ1-1, the V gene TRBV7-2, with D maybe TRBD1 (6 bases). Trimming cost V 6 bases and J 0 bases, with 8 bases left between them. Looked up from germline, CDR1 is SGHTA and CDR2 is FQGNSA. This CDR3 comprises 13 residues. CDR3 residues: CASSRDMNTEAFF. The CDR3 DNA reads as TGTGCCAGCAGTCGGGACATGAACACTGAAGCTTTCTTT.

The chain carries TRBV5-6 and TRBJ2-1, with 7 bases that match TRBD2. The CDR3 length is 15 residues. In germline, CDR1 is SGHDT, CDR2 YYEEEE. V shed 7 bases and J 4 bases; nucleotides not matched to a gene: 11. CDR3 region: CASFRGRAMYNEQFF. The CDR3 bases are TGTGCCAGCTTTAGAGGGAGGGCCATGTACAATGAGCAGTTCTTC.